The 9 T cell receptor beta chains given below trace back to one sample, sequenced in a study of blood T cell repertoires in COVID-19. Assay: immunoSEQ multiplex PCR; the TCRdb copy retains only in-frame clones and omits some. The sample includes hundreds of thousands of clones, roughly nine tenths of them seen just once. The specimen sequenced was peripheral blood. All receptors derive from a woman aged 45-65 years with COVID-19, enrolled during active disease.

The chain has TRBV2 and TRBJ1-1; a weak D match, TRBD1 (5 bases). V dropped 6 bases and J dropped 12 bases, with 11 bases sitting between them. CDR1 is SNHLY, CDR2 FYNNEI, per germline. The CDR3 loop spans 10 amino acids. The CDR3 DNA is TGTGCCAGCAGAAACGGACAACCTTTCTTT. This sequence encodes CASRNGQPFF.

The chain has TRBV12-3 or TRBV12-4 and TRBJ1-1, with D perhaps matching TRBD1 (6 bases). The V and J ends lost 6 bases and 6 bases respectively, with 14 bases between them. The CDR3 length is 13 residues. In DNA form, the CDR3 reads TGTGCCAGCAGCCCCGAGGGGGTCGCTGAAGCTTTCTTT. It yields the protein CASSPEGVAEAFF.

The CDR3 DNA sequence: TGTGCCAGCTCATCGACGGACAGGGGTGGTAACACCGGGGAGCTGTTTTTT. This sequence encodes CASSSTDRGGNTGELFF. The rearrangement links TRBV18 to TRBJ2-2; 9 bases match TRBD1. The CDR3 contains 17 residues. Germline loops: CDR1 KGHSH, CDR2 LQKENI. Trimming cost V 5 bases and J 2 bases; bases outside gene matches: 9.

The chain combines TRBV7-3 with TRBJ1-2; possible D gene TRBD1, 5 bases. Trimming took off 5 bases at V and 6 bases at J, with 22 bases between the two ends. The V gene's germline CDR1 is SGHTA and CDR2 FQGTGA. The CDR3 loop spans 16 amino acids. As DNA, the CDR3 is TGTGCCAGCAGCCCCCGGGGGGAAGGGGAGTGGAATGGCTACACCTTC. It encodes CASSPRGEGEWNGYTF.

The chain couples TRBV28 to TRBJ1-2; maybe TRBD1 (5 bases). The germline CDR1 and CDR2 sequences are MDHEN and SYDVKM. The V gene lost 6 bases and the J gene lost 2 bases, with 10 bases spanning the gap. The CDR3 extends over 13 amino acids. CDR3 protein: CASSPGGNYGYTF. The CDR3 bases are TGTGCCAGCAGCCCCGGGGGGAACTATGGCTACACCTTC.

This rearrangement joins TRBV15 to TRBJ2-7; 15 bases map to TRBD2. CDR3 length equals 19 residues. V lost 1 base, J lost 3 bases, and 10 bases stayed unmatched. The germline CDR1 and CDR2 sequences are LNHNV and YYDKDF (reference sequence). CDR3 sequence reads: CATSRAPLGLAGGGYEQYF. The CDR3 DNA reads TGTGCCACCAGCAGAGCTCCCCTCGGACTAGCGGGGGGGGGCTACGAGCAGTACTTC.

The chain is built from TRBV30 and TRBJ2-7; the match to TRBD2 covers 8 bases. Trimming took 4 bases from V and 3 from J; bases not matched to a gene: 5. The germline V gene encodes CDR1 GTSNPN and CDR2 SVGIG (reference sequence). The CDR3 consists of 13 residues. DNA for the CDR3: TGTGCCTGGAACACCGGGGGGGGCTACGAGCAGTACTTC. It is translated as CAWNTGGGYEQYF.

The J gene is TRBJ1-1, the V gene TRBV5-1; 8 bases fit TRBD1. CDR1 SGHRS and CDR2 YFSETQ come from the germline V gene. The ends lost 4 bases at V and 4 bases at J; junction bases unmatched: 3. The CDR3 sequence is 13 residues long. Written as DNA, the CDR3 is TGCGCCAGCAGCAATACAGGGGGCACTGAAGCTTTCTTT. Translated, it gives CASSNTGGTEAFF.

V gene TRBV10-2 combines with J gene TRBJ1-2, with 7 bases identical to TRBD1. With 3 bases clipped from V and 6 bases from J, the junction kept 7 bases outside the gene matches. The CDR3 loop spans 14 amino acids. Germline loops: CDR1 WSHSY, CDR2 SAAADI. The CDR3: CASSDRGTDDGYTF. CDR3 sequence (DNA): TGCGCCAGCAGTGACCGAGGGACAGACGATGGCTACACCTTC.